Listed below are T cell receptor beta chains from one sample, sequenced in a study of blood T cells in healthy people across ages. MiXCR, applied by TCRdb to the 5' RACE reads, yields one record per CDR3 protein. The sample has about 680,000 distinct CDR3 sequences, over 45% seen once; the top ten hold about 32%. Material: blood. Receptors were obtained from a woman between 55 and 75 years old in good health. Each CDR3 is given with its conserved first and last residue.

j_gene | v_gene | CDR3aa
TRBJ2-3 | TRBV6-5 | CASRPPLAGETDTQYF
TRBJ1-1 | TRBV4-2 | CASSLPGANTEAFF
TRBJ2-2 | TRBV6-5 | CASSRDHGELFF
TRBJ2-3 | TRBV5-1 | CASSLQGEDTQYF
TRBJ2-3 | TRBV5-1 | CASSPRLAGRTDTQYF
TRBJ1-1 | TRBV20-1 | CSARQRVGTEAFF
TRBJ2-7 | TRBV7-2 | CASSLGREGLEQYF
NA | TRBV7-9 | CASSQWTALNEQYF
TRBJ2-1 | TRBV20-1 | CSARVGEGTRNNEQFF
TRBJ2-3 | TRBV11-1 | CASRLRGPDTQYF
TRBJ2-7 | TRBV28 | CASSPGRPRLYEQYF
TRBJ2-6 | TRBV7-3 | CASSLGAAGANVLTF
TRBJ1-2 | TRBV29-1 | CSVEARERRGYTF
NA | TRBV4-3 | CASSQGGILDYEQYF
TRBJ1-5 | TRBV6-2/TRBV6-3 | CASSYSTSNQPQHF
TRBJ2-7 | TRBV6-2/TRBV6-3 | CASRPSGTYEQYF
TRBJ1-2 | TRBV28 | CASADGQENYGYTF
TRBJ2-3 | TRBV20-1 | CSAEGAVTDTQYF
TRBJ2-1 | TRBV4-3 | CASSQLGWDEQFF
TRBJ2-3 | TRBV5-1 | CASSFPLAGAADTQYF
TRBJ1-6 | TRBV2 | CASSVGASAYNSPLHF
TRBJ2-5 | TRBV5-1 | CASSSETGTHEQYF
TRBJ2-3 | TRBV28 | CASSTTGGATDTQYF
TRBJ1-2 | TRBV10-3 | CAISDPPTRTNYGYTF
TRBJ2-5 | TRBV20-1 | CSAYRESYNEQYF
TRBJ2-5 | TRBV7-9 | CASSLGSGGRHQETQYF
TRBJ2-5 | TRBV28 | CASSQGGWETQYF
TRBJ2-7 | TRBV7-2 | CASGTPGGSYEQYF
TRBJ2-7 | TRBV6-6 | CASSPGLAFSYEQYF
TRBJ2-1 | TRBV28 | CASRPSGGSSYNEQFF
TRBJ2-7 | TRBV29-1 | CSVVQGSEQYF
TRBJ1-2 | TRBV6-1 | CASSTAYSYHNYGYTF
TRBJ2-3 | TRBV20-1 | CSATTGLAVSTDTQYF
TRBJ2-1 | TRBV6-4 | CASRPQASYNEQFF
TRBJ1-4 | TRBV3-1 | CASSQGRNEKLFF
TRBJ2-5 | TRBV20-1 | CSASRTSGDQETQYF
TRBJ1-2 | TRBV27 | CATGRHVDSQDGYTF
TRBJ2-7 | TRBV7-2 | CASSPLGTMVREQYF
TRBJ2-2 | TRBV12-3/TRBV12-4 | CASSFTARTSGRAGELFF
TRBJ2-4 | TRBV19 | CATSTGSQNIQYF
TRBJ2-3 | TRBV7-3 | CASSLLAGERDTQYF